The 15 T cell receptor beta chains listed next were all sequenced from one sample in a study of OX40 agonist ivuxolimab in advanced cancers. Assay: immunoSEQ multiplex PCR; the TCRdb copy retains only in-frame clones and omits some. The repertoire holds roughly 91,000 clones, with approximately 90% as singletons. This specimen consisted of CD4+ or CD8+ T cells sorted from blood, obtained in a trial of the OX40 agonist ivuxolimab. The receptors here all came from an adult with an advanced solid tumor such as melanoma, head and neck, liver or kidney cancer.

The chain couples TRBV7-9 to TRBJ2-7; D gene uncertain. This CDR3 comprises 11 residues. With 5 bases removed from V and 3 bases from J, the gap between germline ends came to 5 bases. Germline CDR1 is SEHNR and CDR2 is FQNEAQ (reference sequence). This CDR3 reads CASSKNYEQYF. For the CDR3, the DNA is TGTGCCAGCAGCAAAAACTACGAGCAGTACTTC.

The rearrangement uses TRBV11-2 and TRBJ1-2; D remains ambiguous. This CDR3 has 13 amino acids. CDR1 and CDR2 from the germline V gene are SGHAT and FQNNGV. The germline V and J ends were trimmed by 3 bases and 4 bases, with 9 bases remaining between them. This chain's CDR3 is CASSLGSPYGYTF. In DNA form, the CDR3 reads TGTGCCAGCAGCTTGGGCAGCCCCTATGGCTACACCTTC.

The J gene is TRBJ1-5, the V gene TRBV11-2; possible D gene TRBD1, 5 bases. Trimming took off 3 bases at V and 7 bases at J, with 10 bases between the two ends. Germline CDR1 and CDR2: SGHAT and FQNNGV. The CDR3 spans 13 residues. CDR3 coding DNA: TGTGCCAGCAGCTTGGGGGAGGACCAGCCCCAGCATTTT. Its protein product is CASSLGEDQPQHF. The entire variable domain, with the rest obtained from reference TRBV11-2 and TRBJ1-5, is as follows: EAGVAQSPRYKIIEKRQSVAFWCNPISGHATLYWYQQILGQGPKLLIQFQNNGVVDDSQLPKDRFSAERLKGVDSTLKIQPAKLEDSAVYLCASSLGEDQPQHFGDGTRLSIL.

CDR3: CASSPGRQNTEAFF. CDR3 DNA: TGTGCCAGCAGCCCGGGACGGCAGAACACTGAAGCTTTCTTT. The rearrangement joins TRBV7-9 to TRBJ1-1, with a weak D call TRBD1 (5 bases). The germline gives CDR1 SEHNR, CDR2 FQNEAQ (reference sequence). V gave up 5 bases and J gave up 1 base, with 11 bases separating them. This CDR3 has 14 amino acids.

This chain uses TRBV4-3 with TRBJ2-5, with 7 bases lining up with TRBD1. Per the germline V gene, CDR1 is LGHNA and CDR2 is YSLEER. The CDR3 loop spans 15 amino acids. The trim removed 1 base at V and 0 bases at J, leaving 2 bases unmatched. The CDR3 spells CASSQAQGYQETQYF. CDR3 sequence (DNA): TGCGCCAGCAGCCAAGCACAGGGGTACCAAGAGACCCAGTACTTC.

V usage is TRBV25-1 and J usage is TRBJ2-7, with 9 bases that match TRBD1. The CDR3 loop spans 14 amino acids. The V gene's germline CDR1 is MGHDK and CDR2 SYGVNS. J was trimmed by 6 bases and V by 5 bases; bases with no gene match: 8. CDR3 loop: CASSPTGGYPEQYF. The CDR3 DNA sequence: TGTGCCAGCAGTCCAACAGGGGGCTATCCCGAGCAGTACTTC.

This rearrangement joins TRBV5-6 to TRBJ2-3, with 8 bases lining up with TRBD2. J lost 3 bases, V lost 3 bases, and 3 bases had no gene match. This CDR3 is 14 amino acids long. The germline V gene encodes CDR1 SGHDT and CDR2 YYEEEE. The CDR3 DNA sequence: TGTGCCAGCAGCTCCGGGACTAGAACAGATACGCAGTATTTT. Translating gives CASSSGTRTDTQYF.

This clone was counted once. The V call is TRBV18, the J call TRBJ2-1, with 9 bases identical to TRBD1. CDR1 and CDR2 (germline): KGHSH, LQKENI. Unmatched junction bases numbered 7, after V lost 1 base and J lost 9 bases. CDR3 length equals 15 residues. Here the CDR3 DNA reads TGTGCCAGCTCACCACTTTCGGGACAGGGAACTGAGCAGTTCTTC. Amino acid sequence: CASSPLSGQGTEQFF.

The V gene is TRBV11-1, the J gene TRBJ2-7; tentative D call: TRBD1 (6 bases). Trimming removed 0 bases at V and 2 bases at J, with 11 bases between. Germline-derived CDR1 and CDR2 are SGHAT and FQDESV (reference sequence). The CDR3 spans 15 residues. CDR3 coding DNA: TGTGCCAGCAGCTTAGCAACAGGGACCACCTACGAGCAGTACTTC. This codes for CASSLATGTTYEQYF.

Worth noting for this clone: One end of the junction varies from germline; a read error may be responsible. The sample contains more than one DNA sequence encoding this CDR3. The CDR3 here is CASSLAVRGQGYTF. The CDR3 coding sequence is TGTGCCAGCAGCTTAGCGGTCAGGGGGCAGGGCTATACCTTC. This sequence joins TRBV7-2 and TRBJ1-2; 8 nucleotides align to TRBD1. This CDR3 has 14 residues. The germline CDR1 and CDR2 sequences are SGHTA and FQGNSA. Full variable domain (outside the CDR3, taken from reference TRBV7-2 and TRBJ1-2): GAGVSQSPSNKVTEKGKDVELRCDPISGHTALYWYRQSLGQGLEFLIYFQGNSAPDKSGLPSDRFSAERTGGSVSTLTIQRTQQEDSAVYLCASSLAVRGQGYTFGSGTRLTVV.

V usage is TRBV7-2 and J usage is TRBJ2-2; D gene ambiguous. Germline CDR1 reads SGHTA; CDR2 reads FQGNSA. Trimming pared 3 bases from V and 7 bases from J, leaving 15 bases between. The length of the CDR3 is 15 residues. The CDR3 is CASSFTGRVDGELFF. CDR3 coding DNA: TGTGCCAGCAGCTTCACGGGTAGGGTTGACGGGGAGCTGTTTTTT.

This rearrangement joins TRBV7-3 to TRBJ2-6; D is ambiguous. The CDR3 consists of 16 residues. Trimming took 5 bases from V and 0 from J, leaving 11 bases between them. Germline V gene sequence: CDR1 SGHTA, CDR2 FQGTGA. The CDR3 DNA is TGTGCCAGCAGCGACCAAGCGTCCTCTGGGGCCAACGTCCTGACTTTC. Amino acid sequence: CASSDQASSGANVLTF.

This clone is a singleton in its sample. This chain connects TRBV6-5 to TRBJ2-3; TRBD2 agrees at 8 bases. This CDR3 is built from 16 residues. Germline V CDR1 and CDR2: MNHEY, SVGAGI. With V trimmed by 4 bases and J by 0 bases, 6 bases remained unmatched. The CDR3 sequence: CASSSRGGPSTDTQYF. DNA of the CDR3: TGTGCCAGCAGTTCCCGGGGGGGGCCGAGCACAGATACGCAGTATTTT.

J is TRBJ2-7 and V is TRBV7-2; the match to TRBD1 covers 12 bases. With 5 bases clipped from V and 9 bases from J, the junction kept 11 bases outside the gene matches. This CDR3 is 15 amino acids long. Germline lookup yields CDR1 SGHTA and CDR2 FQGNSA. CDR3 in DNA: TGTGCCAGCAGCCCGGGACAGGGGGCGGGCCTGGGGCAGTACTTC. Its protein is CASSPGQGAGLGQYF.

As DNA, the CDR3 is TGTGCCAGCAGTTCCGGGACCAGTCCCTACGAGCAGTACTTC. Its translation: CASSSGTSPYEQYF. The rearrangement joins TRBV28 to TRBJ2-7; D may be TRBD1 or TRBD2 (5 bases each). The V gene's germline CDR1 is MDHEN and CDR2 SYDVKM. V shed 4 bases and J shed 2 bases, with 12 bases lying between them. CDR3 length: 14 residues. Using reference TRBV28 and TRBJ2-7 for the parts outside the CDR3, the full variable domain is DVKVTQSSRYLVKRTGEKVFLECVQDMDHENMFWYRQDPGLGLRLIYFSYDVKMKEKGDIPEGYSVSREKKERFSLILESASTNQTSMYLCASSSGTSPYEQYFGPGTRLTVT.